These T cell receptor beta chains were read from a single sample in a study of blood T cell repertoires in COVID-19. Some clones are missing from TCRdb's copy, which holds only in-frame ones; the method was immunoSEQ multiplex PCR. The table records roughly 60,000 clones, roughly 90% of them present only once. Sequencing was performed on peripheral blood. Receptor source: a human donor in a cohort sampled during active COVID-19. CDR3s include the opening cysteine and the closing phenylalanine or tryptophan. Each record gives: CDR3 length, clone size, V gene, J gene, D gene, CDR3 protein, CDR3 DNA. The D gene is left open where the match is weak. Where a row states a size, it is once, few, many or the class of an expanded clone; other rows omit it.

length: 17; size: NA; V: TRBV28; J: TRBJ2-7; D: TRBD2; CDR3: CASSSLSGSSGSYEQYF; DNA: TGTGCCAGCAGTTCACTTTCCGGGTCTAGCGGGAGCTACGAGCAGTACTTC
length: 16; size: NA; V: TRBV18; J: TRBJ2-4; D: NA; CDR3: CASSPSSPLAKNIQYF; DNA: TGTGCCAGCTCACCGTCGTCCCCCCTAGCCAAAAACATTCAGTACTTC
length: 14; size: NA; V: TRBV2; J: TRBJ1-6; D: NA; CDR3: CASTGVNYNSPLHF; DNA: TGTGCCAGCACCGGTGTAAATTATAATTCACCCCTCCACTTT
length: 16; size: NA; V: TRBV4-3; J: TRBJ2-3; D: NA; CDR3: CASSQDGPLGLHTQYF; DNA: TGCGCCAGCAGCCAAGATGGTCCCCTAGGTTTACATACGCAGTATTTT
length: 13; size: few; V: TRBV2; J: TRBJ2-7; D: TRBD1; CDR3: CANSGQTAHEQYF; DNA: TGTGCCAACTCGGGACAGACGGCCCACGAGCAGTACTTC
length: 14; size: NA; V: TRBV7-9; J: TRBJ1-2; D: NA; CDR3: CASTLAGPSYGYTF; DNA: TGTGCCAGCACCCTGGCGGGACCTTCCTATGGCTACACCTTC
length: 17; size: NA; V: TRBV19; J: TRBJ1-1; D: TRBD1; CDR3: CASSIKGGTVMNTEAFF; DNA: TGTGCCAGTAGTATAAAAGGGGGCACGGTGATGAACACTGAAGCTTTCTTT
length: 13; size: NA; V: TRBV5-5; J: TRBJ2-7; D: NA; CDR3: CASSLMGAYEQYF; DNA: TGTGCCAGCAGCTTGATGGGCGCTTACGAGCAGTACTTC
length: 14; size: few; V: TRBV19; J: TRBJ2-7; D: NA; CDR3: CASSATGGSYEQYF; DNA: TGTGCCAGTAGTGCCACCGGGGGCTCCTACGAGCAGTACTTC
length: 13; size: NA; V: TRBV18; J: TRBJ1-5; D: NA; CDR3: CASSPSGDQPQHF; DNA: TGTGCCAGCTCACCATCGGGGGACCAGCCCCAGCATTTT
length: 13; size: NA; V: TRBV19; J: TRBJ2-7; D: NA; CDR3: CASSSGQGYEQYF; DNA: TGTGCCAGTAGTTCCGGGCAGGGCTACGAGCAGTACTTC
length: 15; size: NA; V: TRBV15; J: TRBJ2-2; D: TRBD2; CDR3: CATRPGLAGTGELFF; DNA: TGTGCCACCAGACCGGGACTAGCGGGGACCGGGGAGCTGTTTTTT
length: 16; size: NA; V: TRBV6-6; J: TRBJ2-5; D: NA; CDR3: CASSYSWLVGEETQYF; DNA: TGTGCCAGCAGTTACTCCTGGCTTGTGGGAGAAGAGACCCAGTACTTC
length: 13; size: NA; V: TRBV19; J: TRBJ1-2; D: TRBD1; CDR3: CASSTGQGYGYTF; DNA: TGTGCCAGTAGTACGGGACAGGGGTATGGCTACACCTTC
length: 15; size: NA; V: TRBV7-2; J: TRBJ1-5; D: TRBD1; CDR3: CASSVDRGRGQPQHF; DNA: TGTGCCAGCAGCGTAGACAGGGGCCGCGGTCAGCCCCAGCATTTT
length: 11; size: NA; V: TRBV29-1; J: TRBJ1-1; D: NA; CDR3: CSVHTNTEAFF; DNA: TGCAGCGTCCACACGAACACTGAAGCTTTCTTT
length: 14; size: NA; V: TRBV29-1; J: TRBJ2-1; D: TRBD2; CDR3: CSVEGLADGNEQFF; DNA: TGCAGCGTTGAAGGACTAGCGGACGGTAATGAGCAGTTCTTC
length: 13; size: few; V: TRBV28; J: TRBJ1-2; D: NA; CDR3: CASRGITNYGYTF; DNA: TGTGCCAGTCGGGGGATCACTAACTATGGCTACACCTTC
length: 13; size: few; V: TRBV6-6; J: TRBJ2-7; D: NA; CDR3: CASQEGDSYEQYF; DNA: TGTGCCAGCCAGGAAGGGGACTCCTACGAGCAGTACTTC
length: 17; size: NA; V: TRBV11-2; J: TRBJ1-1; D: NA; CDR3: CASSLAHRSSGDTEAFF; DNA: TGTGCCAGCAGCTTAGCCCACCGTAGCAGCGGAGACACTGAAGCTTTCTTT
length: 14; size: NA; V: TRBV4-2; J: TRBJ2-1; D: NA; CDR3: CASSQDYDWNEQFF; DNA: TGTGCCAGCAGCCAAGACTACGATTGGAATGAGCAGTTCTTC
length: 15; size: NA; V: TRBV18; J: TRBJ1-2; D: TRBD1; CDR3: CASSPSGTGAYGYTF; DNA: TGTGCCAGCTCACCCTCCGGGACAGGGGCCTATGGCTACACCTTC
length: 15; size: NA; V: TRBV5-1; J: TRBJ1-1; D: NA; CDR3: CASSLFGQSGTEAFF; DNA: TGCGCCAGCAGCTTATTTGGACAGTCGGGCACTGAAGCTTTCTTT
length: 18; size: NA; V: TRBV24-1; J: TRBJ1-3; D: NA; CDR3: CATSGSNGTPVSGNTIYF; DNA: TGTGCCACCAGTGGGTCGAACGGGACACCGGTCTCTGGAAACACCATATATTTT
length: 16; size: NA; V: TRBV24-1; J: TRBJ2-2; D: NA; CDR3: CATSESTGTYTGELFF; DNA: TGTGCCACCAGTGAATCCACCGGGACTTACACCGGGGAGCTGTTTTTT
length: 16; size: NA; V: TRBV27; J: TRBJ2-7; D: TRBD1; CDR3: CASSLSSPGQAYEQYF; DNA: TGTGCCAGCAGTTTATCCTCACCGGGACAGGCCTACGAGCAGTACTTC
length: 17; size: NA; V: TRBV7-8; J: TRBJ2-1; D: TRBD2; CDR3: CASSSRYLAGGRNEQFF; DNA: TGTGCCAGCAGCTCCCGCTACCTAGCGGGAGGGCGGAATGAGCAGTTCTTC